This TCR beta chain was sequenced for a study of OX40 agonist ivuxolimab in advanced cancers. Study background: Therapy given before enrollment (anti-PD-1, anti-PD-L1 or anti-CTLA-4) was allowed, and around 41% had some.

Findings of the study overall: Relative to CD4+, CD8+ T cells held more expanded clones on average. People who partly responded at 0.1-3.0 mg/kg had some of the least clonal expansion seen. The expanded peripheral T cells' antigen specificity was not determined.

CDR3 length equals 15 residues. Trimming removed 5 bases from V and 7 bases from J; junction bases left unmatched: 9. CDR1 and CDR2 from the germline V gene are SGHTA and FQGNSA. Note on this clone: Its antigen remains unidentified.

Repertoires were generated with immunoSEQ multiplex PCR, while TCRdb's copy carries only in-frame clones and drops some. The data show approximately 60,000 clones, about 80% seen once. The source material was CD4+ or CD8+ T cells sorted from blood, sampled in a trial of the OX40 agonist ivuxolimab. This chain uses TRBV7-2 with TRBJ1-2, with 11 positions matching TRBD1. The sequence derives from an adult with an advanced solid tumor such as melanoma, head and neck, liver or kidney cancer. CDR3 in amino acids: CASSPPGQGVRGYTF. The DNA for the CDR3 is TGTGCCAGCAGCCCACCGGGACAGGGGGTGCGTGGCTACACCTTC. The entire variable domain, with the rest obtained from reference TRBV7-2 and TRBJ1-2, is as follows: GAGVSQSPSNKVTEKGKDVELRCDPISGHTALYWYRQSLGQGLEFLIYFQGNSAPDKSGLPSDRFSAERTGGSVSTLTIQRTQQEDSAVYLCASSPPGQGVRGYTFGSGTRLTVV.